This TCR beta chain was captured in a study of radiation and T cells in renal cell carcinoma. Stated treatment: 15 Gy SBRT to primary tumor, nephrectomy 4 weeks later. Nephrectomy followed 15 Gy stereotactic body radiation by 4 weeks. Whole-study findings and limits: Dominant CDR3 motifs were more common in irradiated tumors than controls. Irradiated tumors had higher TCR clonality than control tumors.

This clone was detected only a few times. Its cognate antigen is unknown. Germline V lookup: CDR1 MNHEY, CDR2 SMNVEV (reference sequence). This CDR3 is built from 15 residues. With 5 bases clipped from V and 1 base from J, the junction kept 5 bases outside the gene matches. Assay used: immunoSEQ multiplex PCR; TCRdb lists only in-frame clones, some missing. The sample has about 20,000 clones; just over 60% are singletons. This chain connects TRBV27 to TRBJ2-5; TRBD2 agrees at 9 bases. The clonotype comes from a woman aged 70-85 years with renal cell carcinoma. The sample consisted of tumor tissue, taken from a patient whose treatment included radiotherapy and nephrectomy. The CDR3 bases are TGTGCCAGCAGTCCCCTACTAGCGGGCCAAGAGACCCAGTACTTC. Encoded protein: CASSPLLAGQETQYF.